This T cell receptor beta chain was obtained from a study of blood T cell repertoires in COVID-19. Someone with COVID-19 had been met by exposed participants within 2 weeks before study entry. The CDR3 has 14 residues. From germline, CDR1 is SGHRS and CDR2 YFSETQ. On this clone itself: One end of the junction varies from germline; a read error may be responsible.

Profiling relied on immunoSEQ multiplex PCR, and the TCRdb table lists in-frame clones only, not all of them. The sample lists around 250,000 clones; approximately 89% were seen once. The rearrangement links TRBV5-1 to TRBJ1-2; TRBD1 might be the D (5 bases). The clonotype originates from a woman aged 40 to 50 who had been exposed to COVID-19. Sequenced: PBMCs or T cells enriched from blood (not recorded which). This CDR3 is CASSLADSLYGYTF. The CDR3 region has the DNA TGTGCCAGCAGCTTGGCCGACAGCCTCTATGGCTACACCTTC.